This is a list of T cell receptor beta chains from one sample in a study of CD4 T cells in relation to SARS-CoV-2 and coronaviruses. These receptors' antigens are unknown. The data were produced by immunoSEQ multiplex PCR, yet TCRdb's version contains in-frame clones alone and is incomplete. The table shows 20,000 to 30,000 clones, with roughly four fifths occurring only once. The source material was CD4+ T cells from PBMCs, cultured in vitro. These receptor sequences come from a human donor in good health. Each CDR3 is given with its conserved first and last residue. The order of the fields is J gene, D gene, clone size, V gene, CDR3 protein, CDR3 DNA. A D gene is named only where the DNA matches it firmly. Size is omitted from some rows. Given values are once, few, many or a class for expanded clones.

TRBJ2-1	NA	NA	TRBV6-6	CASSFTYNEQFF	TGTGCCAGCAGCTTTACCTACAATGAGCAGTTCTTC
TRBJ2-7	NA	NA	TRBV20-1	CSAIQSYEQYF	TGCAGTGCTATACAGAGCTACGAGCAGTACTTC
TRBJ1-3	NA	NA	TRBV18	CASSPGSGDGNTIYF	TGTGCCAGCTCACCAGGGTCCGGGGACGGAAACACCATATATTTT
TRBJ1-1	NA	NA	TRBV19	CASSTPPADTEAFF	TGTGCCAGTAGTACTCCGCCGGCAGACACTGAAGCTTTCTTT
TRBJ1-2	NA	NA	TRBV25-1	CASSAPQGGYTF	TGTGCCAGCAGTGCACCACAGGGTGGCTACACCTTC
TRBJ1-1	NA	NA	TRBV11-2	CASSRPWGQNAEAFF	TGTGCCAGCAGCCGACCCTGGGGGCAGAACGCTGAAGCTTTCTTT
TRBJ1-5	NA	once	TRBV5-1	CASSPVGGGNQPQHF	TGCGCCAGCAGCCCAGTTGGAGGGGGCAATCAGCCCCAGCATTTT
TRBJ1-5	NA	NA	TRBV5-8	CASSLEGTGGQPQHF	TGTGCCAGCAGCTTGGAAGGGACCGGTGGGCAGCCCCAGCATTTT
TRBJ1-1	NA	NA	TRBV5-6	CASSPSPNTEAFF	TGTGCCAGCAGCCCCTCCCCGAACACTGAAGCTTTCTTT
TRBJ1-3	NA	NA	TRBV25-1	CASSVGGAGNTIYF	TGTGCCAGCAGTGTCGGGGGTGCTGGAAACACCATATATTTT
TRBJ1-4	NA	few	TRBV19	CATLGRENEKLFF	TGTGCCACCCTAGGACGGGAGAATGAAAAACTGTTTTTT
TRBJ2-5	NA	NA	TRBV5-1	CASSYSQGRRETQYF	TGCGCCAGCAGTTACTCACAGGGTCGGCGAGAGACCCAGTACTTC
TRBJ1-3	NA	NA	TRBV29-1	CSVLTGPVAGNTIYF	TGCAGCGTTCTAACCGGGCCCGTAGCAGGAAACACCATATATTTT
TRBJ1-4	NA	NA	TRBV6-5	CASSVRGVASEKLFF	TGTGCCAGCAGCGTAAGAGGGGTTGCAAGCGAAAAACTGTTTTTT
TRBJ2-4	TRBD2	NA	TRBV11-2	CASSLDTSGISKNIQYF	TGTGCCAGCAGCTTAGACACTAGCGGGATTTCCAAAAACATTCAGTACTTC
TRBJ1-2	NA	NA	TRBV6-5	CASSNHEGANYGYTF	TGTGCCAGCAGTAACCACGAAGGAGCTAACTATGGCTACACCTTC
TRBJ2-5	NA	NA	TRBV7-2	CASSLSVPAETQYF	TGTGCCAGCAGCTTAAGTGTTCCGGCAGAGACCCAGTACTTC
TRBJ2-1	TRBD2	once	TRBV19	CASRIPRLAGGPLFF	TGTGCCAGTAGGATTCCAAGACTAGCGGGAGGGCCCCTGTTCTTC
TRBJ1-2	NA	NA	TRBV2	CASSQTDMHYGYTF	TGTGCCAGCAGTCAGACGGACATGCACTATGGCTACACCTTC
TRBJ2-3	NA	NA	TRBV12-3/TRBV12-4	CASSLAGRGTQYF	TGTGCCAGCAGTTTAGCCGGCCGGGGTACGCAGTATTTT
TRBJ2-3	NA	NA	TRBV12-3/TRBV12-4	CASSFTTLKAQYF	TGTGCCAGCAGTTTTACTACCCTGAAGGCGCAGTATTTT
TRBJ1-1	NA	NA	TRBV27	CASTTLGVPGAFF	TGTGCCAGCACCACGTTGGGGGTCCCCGGGGCTTTCTTT
TRBJ2-7	NA	NA	TRBV5-1	CASSLMEGPLDEQYF	TGCGCCAGCAGCTTAATGGAGGGACCCCTCGACGAGCAGTACTTC
TRBJ2-2	NA	NA	TRBV7-9	CASSFRGRHTGELFF	TGTGCCAGCAGCTTTCGGGGGAGACACACCGGGGAGCTGTTTTTT
TRBJ2-3	TRBD2	NA	TRBV2	CASSGEPASGSEDTQYF	TGTGCCAGCAGTGGGGAACCGGCTAGCGGGAGTGAAGATACGCAGTATTTT
TRBJ2-5	NA	NA	TRBV11-2	CASSFYSRWGETQYF	TGTGCCAGCAGCTTTTACTCTCGGTGGGGTGAGACCCAGTACTTC
TRBJ2-1	TRBD2	NA	TRBV5-1	CASSWPLAETYNEQFF	TGCGCCAGCAGCTGGCCACTAGCGGAAACCTACAATGAGCAGTTCTTC
TRBJ1-5	NA	NA	TRBV12-3/TRBV12-4	CASSFGRGQPQHF	TGTGCCAGCAGTTTCGGAAGGGGTCAGCCCCAGCATTTT
TRBJ2-5	TRBD2	NA	TRBV19	CASSISGIGETQYF	TGTGCCAGTAGTATTAGCGGGATTGGAGAGACCCAGTACTTC
TRBJ2-1	NA	NA	TRBV5-1	CASSLVSGNEQFF	TGCGCCAGCAGCTTGGTATCTGGGAATGAGCAGTTCTTC
TRBJ2-1	TRBD2	few	TRBV9	CASSVAGTSGRREQFF	TGTGCCAGCAGCGTAGCTGGGACTAGCGGGAGACGCGAGCAGTTCTTC
TRBJ2-3	NA	NA	TRBV7-9	CASSRMAGLWDTQYF	TGTGCCAGCAGCCGCATGGCGGGGTTGTGGGATACGCAGTATTTT
TRBJ2-7	TRBD2	NA	TRBV5-1	CASSLGLAGVSYEQYF	TGCGCCAGCAGCCTCGGACTAGCGGGAGTCTCCTACGAGCAGTACTTC
TRBJ1-1	NA	NA	TRBV5-1	CASSLGEARRPEAFF	TGCGCCAGCAGCTTGGGAGAGGCGAGGAGGCCTGAAGCTTTCTTT